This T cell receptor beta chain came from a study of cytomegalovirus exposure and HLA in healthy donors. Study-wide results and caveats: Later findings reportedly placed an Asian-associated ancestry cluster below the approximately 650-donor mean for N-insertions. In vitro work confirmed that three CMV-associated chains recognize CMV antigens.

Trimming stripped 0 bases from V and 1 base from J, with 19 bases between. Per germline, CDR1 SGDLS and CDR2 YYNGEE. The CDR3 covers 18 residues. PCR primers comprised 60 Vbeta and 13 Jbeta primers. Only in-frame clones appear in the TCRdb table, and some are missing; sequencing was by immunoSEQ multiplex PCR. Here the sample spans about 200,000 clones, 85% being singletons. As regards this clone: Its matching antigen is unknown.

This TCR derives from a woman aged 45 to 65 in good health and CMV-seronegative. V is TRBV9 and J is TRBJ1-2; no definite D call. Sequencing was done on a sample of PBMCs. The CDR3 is CASSVVKGGGGLNYGYTF. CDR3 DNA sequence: TGTGCCAGCAGCGTAGTTAAGGGTGGAGGTGGTCTTAACTATGGCTACACCTTC. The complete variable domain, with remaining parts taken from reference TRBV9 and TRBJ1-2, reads DSGVTQTPKHLITATGQRVTLRCSPRSGDLSVYWYQQSLDQGLQFLIQYYNGEERAKGNILERFSAQQFPDLHSELNLSSLELGDSALYFCASSVVKGGGGLNYGYTFGSGTRLTVV.